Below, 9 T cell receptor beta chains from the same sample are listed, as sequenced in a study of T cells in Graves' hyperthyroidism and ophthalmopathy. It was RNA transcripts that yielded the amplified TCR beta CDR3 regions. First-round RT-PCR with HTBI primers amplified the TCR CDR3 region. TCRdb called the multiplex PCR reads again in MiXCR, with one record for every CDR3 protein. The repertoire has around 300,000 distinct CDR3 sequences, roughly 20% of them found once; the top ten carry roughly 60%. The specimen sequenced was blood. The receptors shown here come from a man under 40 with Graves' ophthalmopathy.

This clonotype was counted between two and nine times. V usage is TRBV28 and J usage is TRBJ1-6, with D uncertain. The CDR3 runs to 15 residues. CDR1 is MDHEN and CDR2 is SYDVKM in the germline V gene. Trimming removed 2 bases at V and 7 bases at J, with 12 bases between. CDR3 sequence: CASSLLVGKNSPLHF. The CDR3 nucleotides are TGTGCCAGCAGTTTACTCGTGGGCAAAAATTCACCCCTCCACTTT.

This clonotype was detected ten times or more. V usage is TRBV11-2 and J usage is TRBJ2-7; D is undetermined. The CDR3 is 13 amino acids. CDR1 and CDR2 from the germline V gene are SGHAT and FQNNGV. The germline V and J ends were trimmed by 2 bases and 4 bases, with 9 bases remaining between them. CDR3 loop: CASSLMALYEQYF. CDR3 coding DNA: TGTGCCAGCAGCTTAATGGCGTTGTACGAGCAGTACTTC.

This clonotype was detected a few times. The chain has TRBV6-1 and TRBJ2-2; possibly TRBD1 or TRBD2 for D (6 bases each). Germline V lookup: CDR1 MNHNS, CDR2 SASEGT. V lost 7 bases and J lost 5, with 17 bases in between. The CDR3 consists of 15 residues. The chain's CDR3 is CASTLRGGGTGELFF. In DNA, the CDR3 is TGTGCCAGCACTCTCAGGGGTGGAGGGACCGGGGAGCTGTTTTTT.

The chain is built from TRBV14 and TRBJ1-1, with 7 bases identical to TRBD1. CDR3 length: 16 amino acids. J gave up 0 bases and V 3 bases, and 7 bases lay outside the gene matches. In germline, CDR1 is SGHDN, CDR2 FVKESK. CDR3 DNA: TGTGCCAGCAGCCAGGACCTGGGACAGCTGAACACTGAAGCTTTCTTT. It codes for CASSQDLGQLNTEAFF.

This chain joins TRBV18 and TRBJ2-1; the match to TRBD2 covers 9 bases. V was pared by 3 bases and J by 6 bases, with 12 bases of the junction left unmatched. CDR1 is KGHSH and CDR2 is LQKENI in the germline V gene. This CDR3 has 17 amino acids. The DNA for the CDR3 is TGTGCCAGCTCACCGCCTAATAAAGCGGGAGGCCGCAATGAGCAGTTCTTC. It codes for CASSPPNKAGGRNEQFF.

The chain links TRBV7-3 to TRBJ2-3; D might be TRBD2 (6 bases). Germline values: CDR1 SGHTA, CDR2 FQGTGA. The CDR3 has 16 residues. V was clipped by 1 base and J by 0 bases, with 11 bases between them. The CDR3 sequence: CASSLIGGASTDTQYF. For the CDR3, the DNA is TGTGCCAGCAGCTTAATCGGCGGGGCTAGCACAGATACGCAGTATTTT. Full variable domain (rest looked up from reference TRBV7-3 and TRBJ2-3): GAGVSQTPSNKVTEKGKYVELRCDPISGHTALYWYRQSLGQGPEFLIYFQGTGAADDSGLPNDRFFAVRPEGSVSTLKIQRTERGDSAVYLCASSLIGGASTDTQYFGPGTRLTVL.

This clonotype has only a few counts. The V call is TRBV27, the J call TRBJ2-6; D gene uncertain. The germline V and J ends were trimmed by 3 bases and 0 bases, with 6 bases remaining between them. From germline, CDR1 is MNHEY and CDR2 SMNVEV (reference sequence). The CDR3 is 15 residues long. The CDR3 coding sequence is TGTGCCAGCAGTTTCCGGAACTCTGGGGCCAACGTCCTGACTTTC. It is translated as CASSFRNSGANVLTF.

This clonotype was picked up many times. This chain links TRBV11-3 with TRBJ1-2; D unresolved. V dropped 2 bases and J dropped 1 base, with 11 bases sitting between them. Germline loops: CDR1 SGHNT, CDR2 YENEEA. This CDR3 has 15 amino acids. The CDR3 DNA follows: TGTGCCAGCAGCTTAACGGGCCGGGGTAACTATGGCTACACCTTC. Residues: CASSLTGRGNYGYTF.

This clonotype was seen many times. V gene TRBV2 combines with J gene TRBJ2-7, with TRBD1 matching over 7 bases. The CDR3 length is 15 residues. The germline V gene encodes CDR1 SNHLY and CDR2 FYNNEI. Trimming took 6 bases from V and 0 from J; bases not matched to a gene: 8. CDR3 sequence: CASSVLRDSSYEQYF. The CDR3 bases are TGTGCCAGCAGCGTCCTTAGGGACAGCTCCTACGAGCAGTACTTC.